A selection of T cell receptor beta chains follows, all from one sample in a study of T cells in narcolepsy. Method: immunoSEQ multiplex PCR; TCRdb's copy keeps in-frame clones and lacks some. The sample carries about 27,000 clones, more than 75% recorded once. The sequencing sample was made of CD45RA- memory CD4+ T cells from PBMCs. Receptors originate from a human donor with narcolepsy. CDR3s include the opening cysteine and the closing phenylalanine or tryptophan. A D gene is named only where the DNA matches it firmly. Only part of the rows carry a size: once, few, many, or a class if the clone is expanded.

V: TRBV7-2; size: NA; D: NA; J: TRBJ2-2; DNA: TGTGCCAGCAGTCTATTCGCAATCGGGGAGCTGTTTTTT; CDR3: CASSLFAIGELFF
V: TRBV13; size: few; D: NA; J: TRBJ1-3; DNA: TGTGCCAGCAGCGCATTCAGGGAAACTGGAAACACCATATATTTT; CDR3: CASSAFRETGNTIYF
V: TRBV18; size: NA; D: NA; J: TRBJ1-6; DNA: TGTGCCAGCTCACCAGCGGGGGAGTCACCCCTCCACTTT; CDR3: CASSPAGESPLHF
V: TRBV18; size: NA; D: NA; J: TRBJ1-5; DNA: TGTGCCAGCTCACTAGGGCAGGGAGGTCAGCCCCAGCATTTT; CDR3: CASSLGQGGQPQHF
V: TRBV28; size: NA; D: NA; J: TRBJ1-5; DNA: TGTGCCAGCAGTGCAGGGACCCAACAGCCCCAGCATTTT; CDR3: CASSAGTQQPQHF
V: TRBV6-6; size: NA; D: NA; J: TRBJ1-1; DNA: TGTGCCAGCACCTTGATGGGGGAGGACACTGAAGCTTTCTTT; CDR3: CASTLMGEDTEAFF
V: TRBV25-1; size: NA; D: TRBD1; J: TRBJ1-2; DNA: TGTGCCAGCAGTGACTCAGGGGGTAGTAACTATGGCTACACCTTC; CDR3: CASSDSGGSNYGYTF
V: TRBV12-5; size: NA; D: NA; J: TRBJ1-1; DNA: TGTGCTAGTGGTAGAGAGGGACTGACTGAAGCTTTCTTT; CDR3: CASGREGLTEAFF
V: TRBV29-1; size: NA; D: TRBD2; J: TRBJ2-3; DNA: TGCAGCGTAAACCAACTAGCGGGGAAAGATACGCAGTATTTT; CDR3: CSVNQLAGKDTQYF
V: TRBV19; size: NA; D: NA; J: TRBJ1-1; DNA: TGTGCCAGTCAGACCGGGTGGGCCATGAACACTGAAGCTTTCTTT; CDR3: CASQTGWAMNTEAFF
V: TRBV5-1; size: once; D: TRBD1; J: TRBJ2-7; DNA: TGCGCCAGCAGCTTGGCGGGGACAGGGACTATGGGGGGCGAGCAGTACTTC; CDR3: CASSLAGTGTMGGEQYF
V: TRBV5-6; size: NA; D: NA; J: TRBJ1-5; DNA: TGTGCCAGCAGCTTGAGGGGGGCAAGCAATCAGCCCCAGCATTTT; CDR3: CASSLRGASNQPQHF
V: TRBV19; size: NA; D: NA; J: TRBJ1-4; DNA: TGTGCCAGTAGTATTCTTTTCCATTGGGGGACGCATGAAAAACTGTTTTTT; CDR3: CASSILFHWGTHEKLFF
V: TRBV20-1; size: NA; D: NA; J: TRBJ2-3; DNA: TGCAGTGCTAGCGGAGAGAAGGCGCAGTATTTT; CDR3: CSASGEKAQYF
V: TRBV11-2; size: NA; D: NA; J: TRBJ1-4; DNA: TGTGCCAGCAGCTCGACCCAACGAAAACTGTTTTTT; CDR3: CASSSTQRKLFF
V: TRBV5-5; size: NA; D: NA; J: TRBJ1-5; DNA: TGTGCCAGCAGCTTAGCTCTAGGCCAGCCCCAGCATTTT; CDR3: CASSLALGQPQHF
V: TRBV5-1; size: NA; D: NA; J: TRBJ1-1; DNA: TGCGCCAGCAGCCCAGGGTCGCCGGACACTGAAGCTTTCTTT; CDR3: CASSPGSPDTEAFF
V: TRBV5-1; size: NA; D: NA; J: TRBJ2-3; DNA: TGCGCCAGCAGCTCCTCTCCGGGGAGCACAGATACGCAGTATTTT; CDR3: CASSSSPGSTDTQYF
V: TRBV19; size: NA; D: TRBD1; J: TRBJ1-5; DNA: TGTGCCAGCTCTCGCGGGACAGGGACAGCACAGCCCCAGCATTTT; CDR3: CASSRGTGTAQPQHF
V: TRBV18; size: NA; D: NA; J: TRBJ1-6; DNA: TGTGCCAGCTCACCGCAGCCAAATTCACCCCTCCACTTT; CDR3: CASSPQPNSPLHF
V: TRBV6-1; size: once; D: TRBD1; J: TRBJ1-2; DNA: TGTGCCAGCAGTGAATGGGTAGGGGGCGGCGGCTACACCTTC; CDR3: CASSEWVGGGGYTF
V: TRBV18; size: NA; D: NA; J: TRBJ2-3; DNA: TGTGCCAGCTCACCACCGGAGGGCCGCACAGATACGCAGTATTTT; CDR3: CASSPPEGRTDTQYF